Only a few counts were recorded for the clone carrying this T cell receptor beta chain. The target antigen is unknown. Samples with a second dose at about 4 or about 12 weeks were pooled together. The sample comes from a study of T cell responses to AZD1222 COVID-19 vaccine. Findings and caveats of the study: Baseline serostatus was positive in only a handful of AZD1222 recipients. Unmutated regions of variants are reportedly targeted by nearly half of spike-specific TCRs. The sample set comprised mostly white British donors with more females, and clonal diversity was possibly underestimated.

The CDR3 has 16 amino acids. The V gene lost 6 bases and the J gene lost 0 bases, with 19 bases spanning the gap. The germline V gene has CDR1 SGHRS and CDR2 YFSETQ. Clones were read by immunoSEQ multiplex PCR, and TCRdb kept only the in-frame ones, dropping some. The repertoire includes over 70,000 clones, around nine tenths of them detected once, and under 5.5% sits in the top ten. The chain recombines TRBV5-1 with TRBJ2-7; possibly TRBD2 for D (5 bases). Sequenced here: peripheral blood, sampled 28 days after the second AZD1222 dose. This clonotype was obtained from an adult who received the AZD1222 COVID-19 vaccine. The CDR3 loop is CASTEYGLFSSYEQYF. The CDR3, as DNA: TGCGCCAGCACCGAATACGGACTTTTTAGCTCCTACGAGCAGTACTTC.